The 32 T cell receptor beta chains presented below share a single source sample, sequenced in a study of Tregs in tolerant kidney transplant recipients. Clones were sequenced by immunoSEQ multiplex PCR, and TCRdb holds only the in-frame ones, with some missing. The sample has over 60,000 clones, 85% to 90% seen once. This material consisted of CD4+ T cells from blood, taken before the transplant. The source of these receptors is a human donor who received a combined kidney and bone marrow transplant.

The chain recombines TRBV27 with TRBJ1-2; possibly TRBD1 for D (6 bases). V was trimmed by 4 bases and J by 6 bases, leaving 12 bases between them. The CDR3 consists of 13 residues. Per the germline V gene, CDR1 is MNHEY and CDR2 is SMNVEV (reference sequence). The DNA of the CDR3 is TGTGCCAGCAGTTCACCTCGGACAGATGGCTACACCTTC. As protein: CASSSPRTDGYTF.

J is TRBJ2-4 and V is TRBV19; 8 nucleotides match TRBD1. V dropped 9 bases and J dropped 7; count of bases not matched to a gene: 8. Germline V gene sequence: CDR1 LNHDA, CDR2 SQIVND (reference sequence). The CDR3 spans 13 residues. CDR3: CASSATGDNIQYF. CDR3 in DNA: TGTGCCAGCTCGGCGACAGGGGATAACATTCAGTACTTC.

V is TRBV18 and J is TRBJ2-7, with TRBD2 matching 11 bases. CDR1 and CDR2 (germline): KGHSH, LQKENI. With 2 bases clipped from V and 2 bases from J, the junction kept 2 bases outside the gene matches. The CDR3 length is 15 residues. The CDR3 DNA reads as TGTGCCAGCTCACCAGGGACTAGCGGTACCTACGAGCAGTACTTC. It translates to CASSPGTSGTYEQYF.

The gene calls are TRBV6-5 and TRBJ2-3, with TRBD2 identical over 10 bases. V gave up 5 bases and J gave up 3 bases; unmatched junction bases: 5. The CDR3 consists of 15 residues. The germline gives CDR1 MNHEY, CDR2 SVGAGI. DNA of the CDR3: TGTGCCAGCAGTCAGCGGGAGGGCCGAACAGATACGCAGTATTTT. Its translation: CASSQREGRTDTQYF.

The CDR3 bases are TGTGCCAGTAGTTCCTACAGGGGGCTTGATGAAAAACTGTTTTTT. As protein: CASSSYRGLDEKLFF. The chain uses TRBV19 and TRBJ1-4; TRBD1 matches 9 bases. V shed 5 bases and J 6 bases; nucleotides not matched to a gene: 7. From germline, CDR1 is LNHDA and CDR2 SQIVND (reference sequence). This CDR3 region has 15 residues.

The V and J genes are TRBV5-1 and TRBJ1-5, with TRBD1 identical over 8 bases. Trimming took 0 bases from V and 7 from J; bases not matched to a gene: 3. This CDR3 has 14 amino acids. CDR1 is SGHRS and CDR2 is YFSETQ in the germline V gene. The CDR3 coding sequence is TGCGCCAGCAGCTTGGCAGGACAGGGCCAGCCCCAGCATTTT. This translates into CASSLAGQGQPQHF.

This clone has more than one count but fewer than ten. The V gene is TRBV29-1, the J gene TRBJ2-5; D might be TRBD1 (5 bases). The V gene lost 0 bases and the J gene lost 4 bases, with 9 bases spanning the gap. The CDR3 covers 13 residues. The germline V gene has CDR1 SQVTM and CDR2 ANQGSEA. In DNA form, the CDR3 reads TGCAGCGTTGAAGACGCAGGGCGAGAGACCCAGTACTTC. It encodes CSVEDAGRETQYF.

The CDR3 here is CASSREGYYGYTF. CDR3 nucleotides: TGTGCCAGCAGTAGGGAGGGGTACTATGGCTACACCTTC. The chain joins TRBV2 to TRBJ1-2; D is possibly TRBD1 (5 bases). Per the germline V gene, CDR1 is SNHLY and CDR2 is FYNNEI. V dropped 5 bases and J dropped 3 bases, with 10 bases sitting between them. CDR3 size: 13 residues.

The CDR3 DNA follows: TGCAGCGTTCGGCGGGAGATGAATGGGGAGCTGTTTTTT. Its translation is CSVRREMNGELFF. The chain has TRBV29-1 and TRBJ2-2; 7 bases line up with TRBD2. This CDR3 contains 13 residues. Germline V gives CDR1 SQVTM, CDR2 ANQGSEA. The V and J ends lost 5 bases and 8 bases, in that order; junction bases with no gene match: 8.

The rearrangement joins TRBV5-1 to TRBJ2-3, with D possibly matching TRBD2 (6 bases). The germline CDR1 and CDR2 sequences are SGHRS and YFSETQ. This CDR3 region has 16 residues. V was cut by 4 bases and J by 4 bases, with 19 bases left in between. The CDR3 bases are TGCGCCAGCAGCGCCCAGAGCAGCGGAGGGGCAGATACGCAGTATTTT. Its translation is CASSAQSSGGADTQYF.

The V gene is TRBV27, the J gene TRBJ2-2, with 8 nucleotides matching TRBD1. The germline CDR1 and CDR2 sequences are MNHEY and SMNVEV (reference sequence). V lost 6 bases, J lost 1 base, and 7 bases stayed unmatched. This CDR3 region has 16 residues. The CDR3 bases are TGTGCCAGCAGCTTACGGGACAGGATGAACACCGGGGAGCTGTTTTTT. This gives the protein CASSLRDRMNTGELFF.

The genes are TRBV5-1 and TRBJ2-3; D uncertain. The CDR3 covers 16 residues. CDR1 SGHRS and CDR2 YFSETQ come from the germline V gene. Trimming stripped 0 bases from V and 2 bases from J, with 13 bases between. The CDR3 sequence is CASSLGLGAPTDTQYF. CDR3 nucleotides: TGCGCCAGCAGCTTGGGGCTAGGTGCTCCCACAGATACGCAGTATTTT. Full variable domain (remainder filled in from reference TRBV5-1 and TRBJ2-3): KAGVTQTPRYLIKTRGQQVTLSCSPISGHRSVSWYQQTPGQGLQFLFEYFSETQRNKGNFPGRFSGRQFSNSRSEMNVSTLELGDSALYLCASSLGLGAPTDTQYFGPGTRLTVL.

The chain has TRBV4-3 and TRBJ2-1, with 12 bases lining up with TRBD2. Germline V lookup: CDR1 LGHNA, CDR2 YSLEER. This CDR3 is 17 amino acids long. J was trimmed by 7 bases and V by 4 bases; bases with no gene match: 11. CDR3 sequence (DNA): TGCGCCAGCAGCCCCGGGGCGACTAGCGGGAGTGGTAATGAGCAGTTCTTC. This codes for CASSPGATSGSGNEQFF.

With regard to this clone: The sample has other DNA sequences that encode this CDR3 too. This sequence joins TRBV5-6 and TRBJ1-1; tentative D call: TRBD1 (6 bases). V lost 4 bases, J lost 0 bases, and 16 bases lay in between. The CDR3 sequence is 16 residues long. Germline CDR1 SGHDT, CDR2 YYEEEE. The CDR3 DNA follows: TGTGCCAGCAGCCGGCGGACAGAACGAATGAACACTGAAGCTTTCTTT. This sequence encodes CASSRRTERMNTEAFF.

V and J are TRBV27 and TRBJ2-7, with TRBD2 matching 8 bases. The V segment lost 11 bases and the J segment 4 bases; nucleotides outside the gene matches: 13. CDR3 length equals 14 residues. Germline V gives CDR1 MNHEY, CDR2 SMNVEV (reference sequence). The CDR3 reads CARVKRELWYEQYF. The CDR3 DNA sequence: TGTGCCCGCGTCAAGCGGGAGTTATGGTACGAGCAGTACTTC.

V gene TRBV7-2 combines with J gene TRBJ2-2; 10 nucleotides agree with TRBD1. The CDR3 is made up of 15 amino acids. Germline V gene sequence: CDR1 SGHTA, CDR2 FQGNSA. Trimming took 5 bases from V and 5 from J; bases not matched to a gene: 5. DNA of the CDR3: TGTGCCAGCAGCCAGACAGGGGGCTGGACCGGGGAGCTGTTTTTT. Translating it yields CASSQTGGWTGELFF.

The chain uses TRBV4-2 and TRBJ1-2, with a tentative D call TRBD1 (5 bases). V lost 3 bases, J lost 8 bases, and 10 bases lay in between. CDR1 is LGHNA and CDR2 is YNFKEQ in the germline V gene. CDR3 length: 12 amino acids. In nucleotides, the CDR3 is TGTGCCAGCAGCCATTGGGGGGTGGGCTACACCTTC. Translating gives CASSHWGVGYTF.

The chain uses TRBV11-2 and TRBJ2-3; 9 nucleotides agree with TRBD2. This CDR3 region has 14 residues. J gave up 4 bases and V 3 bases, and 2 bases lay outside the gene matches. CDR1 and CDR2 from the germline V gene are SGHAT and FQNNGV. The chain's CDR3 is CASSFAGGSDTQYF. The CDR3 coding sequence is TGTGCCAGCAGCTTCGCGGGAGGGTCAGATACGCAGTATTTT.

V usage is TRBV29-1 and J usage is TRBJ1-5; perhaps TRBD1 as D (5 bases). The CDR3 consists of 13 residues. V was shortened by 5 bases and J by 2 bases, with 10 bases between the two germline ends. Germline V gene sequence: CDR1 SQVTM, CDR2 ANQGSEA. CDR3 protein: CSVIGEGNQPQHF. DNA for the CDR3: TGCAGCGTTATAGGGGAAGGCAATCAGCCCCAGCATTTT.

The CDR3 reads CASSPSSGANVLTF. The CDR3 DNA is TGTGCCAGCAGCCCTAGCTCTGGGGCCAACGTCCTGACTTTC. This chain links TRBV27 with TRBJ2-6; D not certain. Per germline, CDR1 MNHEY and CDR2 SMNVEV (reference sequence). The CDR3 loop spans 14 amino acids. The germline V and J ends were trimmed by 6 bases and 0 bases, with 6 bases remaining between them.

The V call is TRBV5-1, the J call TRBJ2-5; D not resolved. Germline V lookup: CDR1 SGHRS, CDR2 YFSETQ. The CDR3 runs 17 residues. Trimming took 0 bases from V and 2 from J, leaving 17 bases between them. CDR3 in DNA: TGCGCCAGCAGCTTGGGAATCCTCACCACGGAGCAAGAGACCCAGTACTTC. This codes for CASSLGILTTEQETQYF.

V gene TRBV5-1 combines with J gene TRBJ2-1, with D possibly being TRBD1 (6 bases). The length of the CDR3 is 15 residues. The V and J ends lost 4 bases and 0 bases respectively, with 11 bases between them. Germline CDR1 reads SGHRS; CDR2 reads YFSETQ. CDR3 sequence (DNA): TGCGCCAGCAGCCCCCGGGACACCTCCTACAATGAGCAGTTCTTC. As protein: CASSPRDTSYNEQFF.

The chain joins TRBV25-1 to TRBJ2-7; tentative D call: TRBD2 (5 bases). CDR3 length: 14 amino acids. Trimming pared 3 bases from V and 3 bases from J, leaving 12 bases between. CDR1 and CDR2 from the germline V gene are MGHDK and SYGVNS. For the CDR3, the DNA is TGTGCCAGCAGTGAGCGGCCAGAGGGCTACGAGCAGTACTTC. Protein product: CASSERPEGYEQYF.

The chain employs TRBV7-2 and TRBJ2-1, with 11 bases that match TRBD2. The CDR3 has 16 residues. Germline V gives CDR1 SGHTA, CDR2 FQGNSA. V trimming: 0 bases; J trimming: 4 bases; junction bases outside the gene matches: 2. The CDR3 here is CASSLAGTSGYNEQFF. The CDR3 DNA sequence: TGTGCCAGCAGCTTAGCCGGGACTAGCGGTTACAATGAGCAGTTCTTC.

The chain uses TRBV5-1 and TRBJ2-3; 12 nucleotides match TRBD1. There are 15 residues in the CDR3. Germline loops: CDR1 SGHRS, CDR2 YFSETQ. Trimming cost V 5 bases and J 5 bases; bases outside gene matches: 6. The CDR3, as DNA: TGCGCCAGCAGGGCCGGGACAGGGGGCGTAGATACGCAGTATTTT. Protein sequence: CASRAGTGGVDTQYF.

The CDR3, as DNA: TGTGCCAGCAGTCCACAAAGCGGGACTAGAACAGATACGCAGTATTTT. This codes for CASSPQSGTRTDTQYF. The V call is TRBV2, the J call TRBJ2-3, with 8 bases aligning to TRBD2. The CDR3 length is 16 residues. The V gene's germline CDR1 is SNHLY and CDR2 FYNNEI. V trimming: 5 bases; J trimming: 3 bases; junction bases outside the gene matches: 10.

This clone was found once. The chain carries TRBV10-2 and TRBJ2-3; maybe TRBD2 (6 bases). Germline values: CDR1 WSHSY, CDR2 SAAADI. CDR3 length: 16 residues. V lost 0 bases to trimming and J lost 2 bases, with 12 bases between them. DNA for the CDR3: TGCGCCAGCAGTGAGTCGATTGCGGGACCCACAGATACGCAGTATTTT. This codes for CASSESIAGPTDTQYF.

The gene calls are TRBV4-3 and TRBJ2-1, with 8 nucleotides matching TRBD2. The CDR3 extends over 17 amino acids. From germline, CDR1 is LGHNA and CDR2 YSLEER. The ends lost 0 bases at V and 5 bases at J; junction bases unmatched: 9. CDR3 protein: CASSQDSRLAGDNEQFF. For the CDR3, the DNA is TGCGCCAGCAGCCAAGATTCTAGGCTAGCGGGCGACAATGAGCAGTTCTTC.

The chain combines TRBV5-4 with TRBJ2-7; 9 nucleotides align to TRBD2. From germline, CDR1 is SGHNT and CDR2 YYREEE (reference sequence). Trimming cost V 4 bases and J 2 bases; bases outside gene matches: 7. The CDR3 consists of 15 residues. The CDR3, as DNA: TGTGCCAGCAGCCCGGGACTAGCTGGGGCCTACGAGCAGTACTTC. Translated: CASSPGLAGAYEQYF.

The genes are TRBV5-1 and TRBJ2-7, with TRBD1 as a possible D gene (6 bases). V lost 4 bases and J lost 6, with 20 bases in between. Germline V CDR1 and CDR2: SGHRS, YFSETQ. CDR3 length: 15 residues. CDR3 bases: TGCGCCAGCAGCGCACTTCAGGGGACCTACGGCGAGCAGTACTTC. Translation gives CASSALQGTYGEQYF.

The chain combines TRBV27 with TRBJ2-7, with 8 positions matching TRBD2. CDR1 is MNHEY, CDR2 SMNVEV, per germline (reference sequence). V lost 8 bases and J lost 3; bases outside the gene matches: 9. The length of the CDR3 is 14 residues. CDR3 region: CASCPGGLGYEQYF. Written as DNA, the CDR3 is TGTGCCAGCTGCCCGGGGGGGTTAGGCTACGAGCAGTACTTC.

V and J are TRBV7-9 and TRBJ1-4; 9 nucleotides agree with TRBD1. The V and J ends lost 8 bases and 8 bases, in that order; junction bases with no gene match: 9. Germline V CDR1 and CDR2: SEHNR, FQNEAQ (reference sequence). This CDR3 contains 14 residues. The CDR3 nucleotides are TGTGCCAGCTCCCCGGGGACAGGGAACGAAAAACTGTTTTTT. Amino acids: CASSPGTGNEKLFF.